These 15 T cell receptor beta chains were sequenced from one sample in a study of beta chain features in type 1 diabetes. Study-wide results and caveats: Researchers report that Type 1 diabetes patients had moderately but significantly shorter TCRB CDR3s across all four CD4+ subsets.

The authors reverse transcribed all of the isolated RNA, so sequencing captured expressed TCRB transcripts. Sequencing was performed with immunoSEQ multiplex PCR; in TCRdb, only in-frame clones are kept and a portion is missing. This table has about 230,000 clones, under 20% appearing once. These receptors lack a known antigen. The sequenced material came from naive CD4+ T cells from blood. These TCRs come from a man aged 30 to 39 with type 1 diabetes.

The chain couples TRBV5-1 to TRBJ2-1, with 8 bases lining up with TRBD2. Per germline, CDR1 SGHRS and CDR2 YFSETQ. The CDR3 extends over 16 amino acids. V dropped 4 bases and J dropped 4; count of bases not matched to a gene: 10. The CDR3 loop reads CASSVLAGGLYNEQFF. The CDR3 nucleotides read TGCGCCAGCAGCGTTCTAGCGGGTGGTTTATACAATGAGCAGTTCTTC.

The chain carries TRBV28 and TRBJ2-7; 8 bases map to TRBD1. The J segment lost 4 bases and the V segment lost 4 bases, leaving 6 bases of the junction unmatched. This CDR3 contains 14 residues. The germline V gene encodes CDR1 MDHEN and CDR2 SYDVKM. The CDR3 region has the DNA TGTGCCAGCAGTTCCGGGACAGGTTGGTACGAGCAGTACTTC. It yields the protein CASSSGTGWYEQYF.

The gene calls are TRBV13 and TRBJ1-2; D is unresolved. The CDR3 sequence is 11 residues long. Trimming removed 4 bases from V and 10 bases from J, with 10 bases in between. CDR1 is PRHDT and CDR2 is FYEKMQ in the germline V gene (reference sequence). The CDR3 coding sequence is TGTGCCAGCAGCTACCGGTGGGACTACACCTTC. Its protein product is CASSYRWDYTF.

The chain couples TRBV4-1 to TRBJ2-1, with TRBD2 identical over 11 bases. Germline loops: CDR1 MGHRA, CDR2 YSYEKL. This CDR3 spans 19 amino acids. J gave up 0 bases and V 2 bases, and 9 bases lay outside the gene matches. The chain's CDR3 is CASSQRGLADKSSYNEQFF. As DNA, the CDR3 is TGCGCCAGCAGCCAAAGGGGACTAGCGGACAAGAGCTCCTACAATGAGCAGTTCTTC.

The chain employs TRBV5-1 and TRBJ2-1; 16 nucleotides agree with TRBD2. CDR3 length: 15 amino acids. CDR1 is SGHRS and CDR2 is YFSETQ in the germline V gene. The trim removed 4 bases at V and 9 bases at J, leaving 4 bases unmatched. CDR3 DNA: TGCGCCAGCAGCGAGGGACTAGCGGGAGGGGTTGAGCAGTTCTTC. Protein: CASSEGLAGGVEQFF.

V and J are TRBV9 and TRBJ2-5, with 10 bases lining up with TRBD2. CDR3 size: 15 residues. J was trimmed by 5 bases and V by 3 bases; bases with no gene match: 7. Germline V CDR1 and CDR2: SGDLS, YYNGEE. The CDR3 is CASSGGLAAAETQYF. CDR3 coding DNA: TGTGCCAGCAGCGGAGGACTAGCGGCGGCGGAGACCCAGTACTTC. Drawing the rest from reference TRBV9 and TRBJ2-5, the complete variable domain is DSGVTQTPKHLITATGQRVTLRCSPRSGDLSVYWYQQSLDQGLQFLIQYYNGEERAKGNILERFSAQQFPDLHSELNLSSLELGDSALYFCASSGGLAAAETQYFGPGTRLLVL.

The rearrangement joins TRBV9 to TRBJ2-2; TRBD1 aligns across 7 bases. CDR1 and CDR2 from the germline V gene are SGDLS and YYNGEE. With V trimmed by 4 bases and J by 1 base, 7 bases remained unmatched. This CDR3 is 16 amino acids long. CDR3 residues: CASSPHRGLNTGELFF. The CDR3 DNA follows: TGTGCCAGCAGCCCCCACAGGGGCTTGAACACCGGGGAGCTGTTTTTT.

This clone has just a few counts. The CDR3 region has the DNA TGTGCCAGCTCGCTTTCCGGGGGTTCCTACAATGAGCAGTTCTTC. This translates into CASSLSGGSYNEQFF. The rearrangement joins TRBV18 to TRBJ2-1, with D possibly being TRBD2 (6 bases). The germline V gene encodes CDR1 KGHSH and CDR2 LQKENI. The CDR3 covers 15 residues. V lost 6 bases, J lost 1 base, and 13 bases lay in between.

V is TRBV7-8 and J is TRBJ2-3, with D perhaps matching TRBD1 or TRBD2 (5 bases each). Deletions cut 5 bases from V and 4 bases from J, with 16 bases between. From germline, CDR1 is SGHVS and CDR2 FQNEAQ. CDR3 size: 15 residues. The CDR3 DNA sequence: TGTGCCAGCAGCCGGGGACGGATCTCGGCAGATACGCAGTATTTT. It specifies CASSRGRISADTQYF.

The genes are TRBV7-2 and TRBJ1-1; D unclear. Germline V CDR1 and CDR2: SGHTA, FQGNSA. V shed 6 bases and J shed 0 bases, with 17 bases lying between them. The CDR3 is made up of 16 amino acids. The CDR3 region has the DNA TGTGCCAGCAGGCCCGGAGGTCGACGTATGAACACTGAAGCTTTCTTT. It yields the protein CASRPGGRRMNTEAFF.

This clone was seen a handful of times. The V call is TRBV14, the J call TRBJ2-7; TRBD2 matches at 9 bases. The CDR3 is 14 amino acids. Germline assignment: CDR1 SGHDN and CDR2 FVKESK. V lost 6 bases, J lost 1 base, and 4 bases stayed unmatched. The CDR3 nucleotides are TGTGCCAGCAGAAATAGCGGGAGTTCCTACGAGCAGTACTTC. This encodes CASRNSGSSYEQYF.

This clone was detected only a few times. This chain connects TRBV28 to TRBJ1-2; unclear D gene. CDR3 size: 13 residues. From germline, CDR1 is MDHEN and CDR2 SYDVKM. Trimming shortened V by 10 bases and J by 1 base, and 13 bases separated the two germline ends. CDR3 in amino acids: CAIEQGDNYGYTF. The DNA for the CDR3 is TGTGCCATTGAACAAGGAGATAACTATGGCTACACCTTC.

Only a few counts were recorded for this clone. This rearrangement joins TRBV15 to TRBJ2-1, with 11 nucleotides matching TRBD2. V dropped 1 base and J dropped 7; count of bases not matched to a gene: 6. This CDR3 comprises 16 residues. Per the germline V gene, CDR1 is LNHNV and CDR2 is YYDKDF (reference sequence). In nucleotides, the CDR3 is TGTGCCACCAGCAGAGCCTCTAGCGGGAGGTCGAATGAGCAGTTCTTC. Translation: CATSRASSGRSNEQFF.

The CDR3 sequence: CASSVATTNEQFF. The CDR3 DNA sequence: TGTGCCAGCAGCGTAGCCACAACGAATGAGCAGTTCTTC. V gene TRBV9 combines with J gene TRBJ2-1; no definite D call. The germline V and J ends were trimmed by 0 bases and 7 bases, with 8 bases remaining between them. Germline CDR1 is SGDLS and CDR2 is YYNGEE. CDR3 length equals 13 residues.

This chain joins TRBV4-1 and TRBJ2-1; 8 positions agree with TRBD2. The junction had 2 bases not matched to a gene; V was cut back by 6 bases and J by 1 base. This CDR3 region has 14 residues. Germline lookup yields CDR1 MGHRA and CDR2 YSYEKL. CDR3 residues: CASRTSGSYNEQFF. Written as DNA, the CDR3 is TGCGCCAGCAGAACTAGCGGTTCCTACAATGAGCAGTTCTTC.